This TCR beta chain was found in a study of PD-L1 blockade in urothelial cancer. Study-level background: Patients took up atezolizumab in about 2014 at 1,200 mg intravenously every 3 weeks. Analyzed time points were 3 weeks (second dose) and 6 weeks after therapy began.

CDR1 and CDR2 (germline): SGHRS, YFSETQ. V dropped 6 bases and J dropped 0 bases, with 13 bases sitting between them. CDR3 size: 15 residues. Profiled with immunoSEQ multiplex PCR; TCRdb holds only in-frame clones, not every one. This table holds some 97,000 clones, about 89% found once. This sequence was found in a woman aged 80 or older with urothelial cancer. The material was PBMCs, obtained around atezolizumab (anti-PD-L1) treatment. The rearrangement links TRBV5-1 to TRBJ1-5, with D unclear. The CDR3 loop is CASKPTANSNQPQHF. Written as DNA, the CDR3 is TGCGCCAGCAAGCCTACAGCTAATAGCAATCAGCCCCAGCATTTT.